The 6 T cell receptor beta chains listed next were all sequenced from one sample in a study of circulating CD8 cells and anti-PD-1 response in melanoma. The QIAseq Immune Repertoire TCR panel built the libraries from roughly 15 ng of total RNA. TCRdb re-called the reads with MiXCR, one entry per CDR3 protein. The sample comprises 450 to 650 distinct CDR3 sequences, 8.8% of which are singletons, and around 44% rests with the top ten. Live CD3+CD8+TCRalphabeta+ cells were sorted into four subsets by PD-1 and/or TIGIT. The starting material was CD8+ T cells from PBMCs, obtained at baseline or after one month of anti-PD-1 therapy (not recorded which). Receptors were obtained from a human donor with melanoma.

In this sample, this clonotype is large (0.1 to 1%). The CDR3 is CARSREFLGNEQFF. The CDR3 DNA sequence: TGTGCCAGGTCGCGGGAGTTCTTGGGCAATGAGCAGTTCTTC. The chain is built from TRBV7-2 and TRBJ2-1; 7 nucleotides line up with TRBD2. CDR1 and CDR2 from the germline V gene are SGHTA and FQGNSA. V was pared by 9 bases and J by 6 bases, with 11 bases of the junction left unmatched. The CDR3 is 14 residues long.

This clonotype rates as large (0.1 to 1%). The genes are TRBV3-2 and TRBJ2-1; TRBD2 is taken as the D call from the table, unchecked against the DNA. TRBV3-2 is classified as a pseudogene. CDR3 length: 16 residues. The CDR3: CASSQDGTNSYNEQFF. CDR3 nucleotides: TGTGCCAGCAGCCAAGATGGGACTAACTCCTACAATGAGCAGTTCTTC.

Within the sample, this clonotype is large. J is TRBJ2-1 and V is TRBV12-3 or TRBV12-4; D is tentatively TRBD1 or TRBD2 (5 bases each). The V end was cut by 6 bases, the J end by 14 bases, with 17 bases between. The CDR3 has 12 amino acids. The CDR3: CASRSGALAKFF. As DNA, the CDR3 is TGTGCCAGCAGGTCCGGGGCCCTGGCGAAGTTCTTC.

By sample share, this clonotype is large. Here the CDR3 reads CSVEGPVNLNEQYF. The CDR3 DNA sequence: TGCAGCGTTGAAGGGCCCGTGAATTTGAACGAGCAGTACTTC. The chain employs TRBV29-1 and TRBJ2-7; D is unresolved. The CDR3 length is 14 residues. Per germline, CDR1 SQVTM and CDR2 ANQGSEA. V was cut by 1 base and J by 5 bases, with 15 bases left in between.

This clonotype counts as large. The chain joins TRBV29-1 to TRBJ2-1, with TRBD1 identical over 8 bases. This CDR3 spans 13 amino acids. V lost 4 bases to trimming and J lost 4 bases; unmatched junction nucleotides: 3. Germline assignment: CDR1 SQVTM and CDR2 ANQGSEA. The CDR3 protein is CSVAGGSYNEQFF. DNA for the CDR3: TGCAGCGTTGCAGGGGGCTCTTACAATGAGCAGTTCTTC.

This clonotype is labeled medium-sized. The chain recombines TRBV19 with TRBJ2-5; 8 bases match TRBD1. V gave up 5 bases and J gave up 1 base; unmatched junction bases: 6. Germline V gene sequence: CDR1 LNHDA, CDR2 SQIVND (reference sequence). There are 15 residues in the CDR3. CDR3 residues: CASSPRTGSQETQYF. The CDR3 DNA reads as TGTGCCAGTAGTCCTCGGACAGGGAGCCAAGAGACCCAGTACTTC. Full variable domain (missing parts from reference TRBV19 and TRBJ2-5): DGGITQSPKYLFRKEGQNVTLSCEQNLNHDAMYWYRQDPGQGLRLIYYSQIVNDFQKGDIAEGYSVSREKKESFPLTVTSAQKNPTAFYLCASSPRTGSQETQYFGPGTRLLVL.